Each of the 30 T cell receptor beta chains below was sequenced from the same sample in a study of T cell repertoires in cytomegalovirus infection. Using its own MiXCR run on the reads, TCRdb lists one record per CDR3 protein. The table lists about 200,000 distinct CDR3 sequences, 8.5% to 10% of them singletons, with about 4.2% in the top ten. The source material was PBMCs. The receptor set was obtained from a human donor in good health (CMV status not recorded). Some clones in this sample may be carry-over from other donors' samples.

This clonotype was detected many times. V gene TRBV7-2 combines with J gene TRBJ1-6; tentatively, D is TRBD1 (5 bases). V was clipped by 4 bases and J by 0 bases, with 19 bases between them. Germline loops: CDR1 SGHTA, CDR2 FQGNSA. This CDR3 contains 19 residues. The CDR3 loop reads CASSWKGTGGGSYNSPLHF. Written as DNA, the CDR3 is TGTGCCAGCAGCTGGAAGGGCACCGGGGGAGGCTCCTATAATTCACCCCTCCACTTT.

The chain is built from TRBV29-1 and TRBJ2-1; a weak D match, TRBD2 (5 bases). With 5 bases removed from V and 9 bases from J, the gap between germline ends came to 11 bases. Germline V gene sequence: CDR1 SQVTM, CDR2 ANQGSEA. This CDR3 region has 11 residues. The CDR3 DNA follows: TGCAGCGTTACAAGTGCGGGTGAGCAGTTCTTC. Residues: CSVTSAGEQFF.

The sample holds many counts of this clonotype. The CDR3 sequence: CASRSQERYGYTF. CDR3 coding DNA: TGTGCCAGCAGATCACAGGAACGCTATGGCTACACCTTC. The chain carries TRBV7-2 and TRBJ1-2, with D perhaps TRBD1 (5 bases). Trimming pared 6 bases from V and 4 bases from J, leaving 12 bases between. This CDR3 region has 13 residues. Germline V gene data show CDR1 as SGHTA and CDR2 as FQGNSA.

This clonotype appeared many times. The gene calls are TRBV7-9 and TRBJ2-2; D gene unclear. The germline V and J ends were trimmed by 6 bases and 0 bases, with 11 bases remaining between them. Germline loops: CDR1 SEHNR, CDR2 FQNEAQ (reference sequence). The CDR3 loop spans 15 amino acids. CDR3 sequence: CASRLASANTGELFF. CDR3 nucleotides: TGTGCCAGCAGGCTGGCTTCCGCGAACACCGGGGAGCTGTTTTTT.

In its sample, this clonotype was seen many times. This chain connects TRBV28 to TRBJ1-2; D not certain. CDR3 length equals 14 residues. The germline CDR1 and CDR2 sequences are MDHEN and SYDVKM. Trimming took off 4 bases at V and 2 bases at J, with 11 bases between the two ends. The CDR3 sequence: CASSSPTQNYGYTF. The CDR3 region has the DNA TGTGCCAGCAGTTCCCCAACACAAAACTATGGCTACACCTTC.

This clonotype was observed many times. This chain connects TRBV7-8 to TRBJ2-7, with TRBD2 matching over 12 bases. The CDR3 sequence is 15 residues long. Losses at the gene ends were 2 bases for V and 7 bases for J; bases not matched to a gene: 6. The germline V gene has CDR1 SGHVS and CDR2 FQNEAQ. The CDR3 loop reads CASSLNLAGGLEQYF. The CDR3, as DNA: TGTGCCAGCAGCTTAAACCTAGCGGGGGGGCTGGAGCAGTACTTC.

The sample holds many counts of this clonotype. The chain is built from TRBV5-5 and TRBJ2-1, with D possibly TRBD1 on 6 matching bases. The CDR3 runs 14 residues. The germline V gene encodes CDR1 SGHKS and CDR2 YYEKEE (reference sequence). Trimming stripped 5 bases from V and 7 bases from J, with 16 bases between. This CDR3 reads CASRPGPRGNEQFF. The CDR3 DNA reads as TGTGCCAGCAGGCCGGGACCAAGGGGGAATGAGCAGTTCTTC.

In its sample, this clonotype was seen many times. The CDR3 region has the DNA TGTGCCAGCCAGGGTGAAGATACGCAGTATTTT. It translates to CASQGEDTQYF. The genes are TRBV2 and TRBJ2-3; weak D call: TRBD1 (5 bases). This CDR3 comprises 11 residues. The V and J ends lost 8 bases and 5 bases respectively, with 8 bases between them. Germline CDR1 reads SNHLY; CDR2 reads FYNNEI.

In this sample, this clonotype turned up many times. The chain recombines TRBV6-6 with TRBJ1-2; tentative D call: TRBD1 (6 bases). The CDR3 length is 17 residues. The germline V and J ends were trimmed by 0 bases and 2 bases, with 16 bases remaining between them. Per the germline V gene, CDR1 is MNHNY and CDR2 is SVGAGI (reference sequence). The CDR3 bases are TGTGCCAGCAGTTACTCGGGCAGGGGCGGTTCAAACTATGGCTACACCTTC. This encodes CASSYSGRGGSNYGYTF.

This clonotype was counted at least ten times. This chain uses TRBV10-3 with TRBJ2-5; D possibly corresponds to TRBD1 (6 bases). CDR1 is ENHRY, CDR2 SYGVKD, per germline. The CDR3 spans 12 residues. V lost 10 bases to trimming and J lost 2 bases, with 11 bases between them. In nucleotides, the CDR3 is TGTGCCACAAGACAGGAACAAGAGACCCAGTACTTC. This gives the protein CATRQEQETQYF.

The chain is built from TRBV19 and TRBJ1-2; tentatively, D is TRBD1 (6 bases). The CDR3 consists of 13 residues. With 5 bases removed from V and 4 bases from J, the gap between germline ends came to 11 bases. From germline, CDR1 is LNHDA and CDR2 SQIVND (reference sequence). The CDR3 coding sequence is TGTGCCAGTAGTGGCGACAGGTTCTATGGCTACACCTTC. It codes for CASSGDRFYGYTF.

The gene calls are TRBV5-1 and TRBJ1-2; D is uncertain. There are 15 residues in the CDR3. Germline CDR1 is SGHRS and CDR2 is YFSETQ. The V end was cut by 1 base, the J end by 3 bases, with 13 bases between. CDR3: CASSLIPGTDYGYTF. The CDR3 nucleotides read TGCGCCAGCAGCTTGATTCCGGGTACGGACTATGGCTACACCTTC.

This clonotype was seen ten or more times. The chain is built from TRBV5-5 and TRBJ2-7, with D perhaps matching TRBD2 (5 bases). Germline V gives CDR1 SGHKS, CDR2 YYEKEE (reference sequence). V was pared by 4 bases and J by 2 bases, with 13 bases between. The CDR3 contains 14 residues. Here the CDR3 DNA reads TGTGCCAGCAGCCCCCGACTACCGACCTACGAGCAGTACTTC. This translates into CASSPRLPTYEQYF.

This clonotype was found a few times. The chain combines TRBV19 with TRBJ1-2; 7 bases fit TRBD1. V shed 5 bases, J shed 6 bases, and the junction held 6 bases outside the gene matches. CDR3 length: 13 residues. Germline V gene sequence: CDR1 LNHDA, CDR2 SQIVND (reference sequence). Here the CDR3 reads CASSRGTEDGYTF. The CDR3 coding sequence is TGTGCCAGTAGTCGGGGGACAGAAGATGGCTACACCTTC.

This clonotype came up many times. The chain combines TRBV6-2 or TRBV6-3 with TRBJ2-3; D ambiguous. The CDR3 spans 16 residues. Trimming took 2 bases from V and 2 from J, leaving 14 bases between them. Germline V CDR1 and CDR2: MNHEY, SVGEGT. CDR3 region: CASSYDVENPTDTQYF. The DNA of the CDR3 is TGTGCCAGCAGTTACGACGTGGAGAACCCCACAGATACGCAGTATTTT.

V and J are TRBV5-6 and TRBJ1-1; the D is unclear. Germline V lookup: CDR1 SGHDT, CDR2 YYEEEE. The CDR3 totals 13 residues. V lost 2 bases to trimming and J lost 6 bases, with 11 bases between them. CDR3 in DNA: TGTGCCAGCAGCTTTTGGGCTGGGCCTGAAGCTTTCTTT. Translated: CASSFWAGPEAFF.

This clonotype has at least ten counts. The chain has TRBV7-8 and TRBJ1-3, with D maybe TRBD1 (6 bases). This CDR3 region has 18 residues. Germline V CDR1 and CDR2: SGHVS, FQNEAQ. The V end was cut by 0 bases, the J end by 0 bases, with 15 bases between. The CDR3 DNA follows: TGTGCCAGCAGCTTAGCTTTGGACAGAATAAGCTCTGGAAACACCATATATTTT. It encodes CASSLALDRISSGNTIYF.

This chain links TRBV24-1 with TRBJ2-5, with TRBD1 identical over 10 bases. V trimming: 4 bases; J trimming: 4 bases; junction bases outside the gene matches: 5. Looked up from germline, CDR1 is KGHDR and CDR2 is SFDVKD. The CDR3 is 15 amino acids. The CDR3 DNA reads TGTGCCACCAGTGACCGGGGACAGGGGATAGAGACCCAGTACTTC. Residues: CATSDRGQGIETQYF.

This clonotype was seen at least ten times. The chain couples TRBV28 to TRBJ1-6; D may be TRBD1 (5 bases). Looked up from germline, CDR1 is MDHEN and CDR2 is SYDVKM. The CDR3 totals 15 residues. Trimming pared 5 bases from V and 0 bases from J, leaving 8 bases between. The CDR3: CASSGTVSYNSPLHF. CDR3 DNA: TGTGCCAGCAGTGGGACGGTCTCCTATAATTCACCCCTCCACTTT.

This clonotype has a handful of counts. This chain uses TRBV2 with TRBJ2-7; TRBD2 aligns across 10 bases. CDR3 length: 14 amino acids. CDR1 is SNHLY and CDR2 is FYNNEI in the germline V gene. V was pared by 6 bases and J by 5 bases, with 7 bases of the junction left unmatched. For the CDR3, the DNA is TGTGCCAGCAGGAAACTAGCGGGAAAGAACGAGCAGTACTTC. Its translation: CASRKLAGKNEQYF.

This clonotype was recorded at least ten times. This chain uses TRBV7-2 with TRBJ2-1, with TRBD2 matching over 12 bases. The CDR3 has 16 residues. V lost 5 bases and J lost 6; bases outside the gene matches: 8. Per the germline V gene, CDR1 is SGHTA and CDR2 is FQGNSA. CDR3 region: CASSPTSGRPFNEQFF. The CDR3 nucleotides are TGTGCCAGCAGCCCGACTAGCGGGAGACCCTTCAATGAGCAGTTCTTC. The whole variable domain, remainder taken from reference TRBV7-2 and TRBJ2-1, is GAGVSQSPSNKVTEKGKDVELRCDPISGHTALYWYRQSLGQGLEFLIYFQGNSAPDKSGLPSDRFSAERTGGSVSTLTIQRTQQEDSAVYLCASSPTSGRPFNEQFFGPGTRLTVL.

This clonotype was observed a handful of times. This chain joins TRBV19 and TRBJ1-1, with D perhaps TRBD1 (6 bases). V lost 10 bases and J 4 bases, leaving 13 bases between the germline ends. The CDR3 length is 12 residues. The V gene's germline CDR1 is LNHDA and CDR2 SQIVND (reference sequence). The CDR3 DNA follows: TGTGCCACCAAGACAGGTTTCACTGAAGCTTTCTTT. It codes for CATKTGFTEAFF.

The CDR3 DNA reads as TGTGCCAGCAGCTTAGCGGGTACCCTGGGGGTAGCCTATGGCTACACCTTC. This translates into CASSLAGTLGVAYGYTF. This chain connects TRBV7-9 to TRBJ1-2; TRBD1 is a possible D gene (5 bases). This CDR3 is built from 17 residues. V was clipped by 0 bases and J by 4 bases, with 18 bases between them. Germline V lookup: CDR1 SEHNR, CDR2 FQNEAQ (reference sequence).

This clonotype came up many times. This chain joins TRBV25-1 and TRBJ2-3; tentative D call: TRBD2 (6 bases). The CDR3 sequence is 14 residues long. The V and J ends lost 8 bases and 1 base respectively, with 13 bases between them. Looked up from germline, CDR1 is MGHDK and CDR2 is SYGVNS. The CDR3 sequence is CASGRSGGTDTQYF. The CDR3 DNA sequence: TGTGCCAGCGGGAGGAGCGGAGGCACAGATACGCAGTATTTT. The whole variable domain, filled in from reference TRBV25-1 and TRBJ2-3, reads EADIYQTPRYLVIGTGKKITLECSQTMGHDKMYWYQQDPGMELHLIHYSYGVNSTEKGDLSSESTVSRIRTEHFPLTLESARPSHTSQYLCASGRSGGTDTQYFGPGTRLTVL.

This clonotype was seen many times. The genes are TRBV20-1 and TRBJ2-1, with 9 nucleotides matching TRBD2. The CDR3 runs 15 residues. J lost 8 bases, V lost 5 bases, and 13 bases had no gene match. CDR1 and CDR2 from the germline V gene are DFQATT and SNEGSKA (reference sequence). The CDR3 region is CSAPRSSGRKDEQFF. The CDR3 nucleotides read TGCAGTGCTCCCCGAAGTAGCGGGAGAAAGGATGAGCAGTTCTTC.

This clonotype occurred a few times. V and J are TRBV5-4 and TRBJ2-3; D might be TRBD1 (6 bases). The CDR3 spans 14 residues. The V and J ends lost 1 base and 3 bases respectively, with 9 bases between them. The germline gives CDR1 SGHNT, CDR2 YYREEE (reference sequence). Here the CDR3 reads CASSLWGLTDTQYF. The CDR3 DNA reads as TGTGCCAGCAGCTTGTGGGGGCTAACAGATACGCAGTATTTT. Looking up the rest from reference TRBV5-4 and TRBJ2-3 gives the full variable domain: ETGVTQSPTHLIKTRGQQVTLRCSSQSGHNTVSWYQQALGQGPQFIFQYYREEENGRGNFPPRFSGLQFPNYSSELNVNALELDDSALYLCASSLWGLTDTQYFGPGTRLTVL.

In its sample, this clonotype was seen many times. The rearrangement joins TRBV7-3 to TRBJ2-2; D gene uncertain. This CDR3 has 14 residues. The germline V gene encodes CDR1 SGHTA and CDR2 FQGTGA. The V end lost 2 bases, the J end lost 6 bases, and 10 bases lay between the germline ends. The CDR3 nucleotides are TGTGCCAGCAGCTTAGCATCGAGGTCCGGGGAGCTGTTTTTT. It yields the protein CASSLASRSGELFF. Full variable domain (rest looked up from reference TRBV7-3 and TRBJ2-2): GAGVSQTPSNKVTEKGKYVELRCDPISGHTALYWYRQSLGQGPEFLIYFQGTGAADDSGLPNDRFFAVRPEGSVSTLKIQRTERGDSAVYLCASSLASRSGELFFGEGSRLTVL.

The chain's CDR3 is CASSVGVVGQNIQYF. The CDR3 DNA sequence: TGTGCCAGCAGTGTGGGGGTGGTGGGACAAAACATTCAGTACTTC. The chain carries TRBV28 and TRBJ2-4; D is possibly TRBD1 or TRBD2 (5 bases each). The V gene lost 5 bases and the J gene lost 5 bases, with 16 bases spanning the gap. The CDR3 sequence is 15 residues long. Germline CDR1 and CDR2: MDHEN and SYDVKM.

This clonotype was seen many times. The chain joins TRBV7-8 to TRBJ2-1; possible D gene TRBD1, 6 bases. The CDR3 is 13 residues long. The ends were cut back, 2 bases at V and 8 bases at J, with 10 bases in the middle. Germline V CDR1 and CDR2: SGHVS, FQNEAQ. CDR3 DNA: TGTGCCAGCAGCTTACAGGGGTGGGATGAGCAGTTCTTC. Translating gives CASSLQGWDEQFF.

This clonotype has just one count. One end of the junction is discordant with germline, which a read error may explain. J is TRBJ1-4 and V is TRBV11-2; the match to TRBD1 covers 8 bases. Per the germline V gene, CDR1 is SGHAT and CDR2 is FQNNGV. This CDR3 has 15 residues. The CDR3 sequence: CASSSQGATNEKMFF. Here the CDR3 DNA reads TGTGCCAGCAGCTCGCAGGGGGCAACTAATGAAAAAATGTTTTTT.